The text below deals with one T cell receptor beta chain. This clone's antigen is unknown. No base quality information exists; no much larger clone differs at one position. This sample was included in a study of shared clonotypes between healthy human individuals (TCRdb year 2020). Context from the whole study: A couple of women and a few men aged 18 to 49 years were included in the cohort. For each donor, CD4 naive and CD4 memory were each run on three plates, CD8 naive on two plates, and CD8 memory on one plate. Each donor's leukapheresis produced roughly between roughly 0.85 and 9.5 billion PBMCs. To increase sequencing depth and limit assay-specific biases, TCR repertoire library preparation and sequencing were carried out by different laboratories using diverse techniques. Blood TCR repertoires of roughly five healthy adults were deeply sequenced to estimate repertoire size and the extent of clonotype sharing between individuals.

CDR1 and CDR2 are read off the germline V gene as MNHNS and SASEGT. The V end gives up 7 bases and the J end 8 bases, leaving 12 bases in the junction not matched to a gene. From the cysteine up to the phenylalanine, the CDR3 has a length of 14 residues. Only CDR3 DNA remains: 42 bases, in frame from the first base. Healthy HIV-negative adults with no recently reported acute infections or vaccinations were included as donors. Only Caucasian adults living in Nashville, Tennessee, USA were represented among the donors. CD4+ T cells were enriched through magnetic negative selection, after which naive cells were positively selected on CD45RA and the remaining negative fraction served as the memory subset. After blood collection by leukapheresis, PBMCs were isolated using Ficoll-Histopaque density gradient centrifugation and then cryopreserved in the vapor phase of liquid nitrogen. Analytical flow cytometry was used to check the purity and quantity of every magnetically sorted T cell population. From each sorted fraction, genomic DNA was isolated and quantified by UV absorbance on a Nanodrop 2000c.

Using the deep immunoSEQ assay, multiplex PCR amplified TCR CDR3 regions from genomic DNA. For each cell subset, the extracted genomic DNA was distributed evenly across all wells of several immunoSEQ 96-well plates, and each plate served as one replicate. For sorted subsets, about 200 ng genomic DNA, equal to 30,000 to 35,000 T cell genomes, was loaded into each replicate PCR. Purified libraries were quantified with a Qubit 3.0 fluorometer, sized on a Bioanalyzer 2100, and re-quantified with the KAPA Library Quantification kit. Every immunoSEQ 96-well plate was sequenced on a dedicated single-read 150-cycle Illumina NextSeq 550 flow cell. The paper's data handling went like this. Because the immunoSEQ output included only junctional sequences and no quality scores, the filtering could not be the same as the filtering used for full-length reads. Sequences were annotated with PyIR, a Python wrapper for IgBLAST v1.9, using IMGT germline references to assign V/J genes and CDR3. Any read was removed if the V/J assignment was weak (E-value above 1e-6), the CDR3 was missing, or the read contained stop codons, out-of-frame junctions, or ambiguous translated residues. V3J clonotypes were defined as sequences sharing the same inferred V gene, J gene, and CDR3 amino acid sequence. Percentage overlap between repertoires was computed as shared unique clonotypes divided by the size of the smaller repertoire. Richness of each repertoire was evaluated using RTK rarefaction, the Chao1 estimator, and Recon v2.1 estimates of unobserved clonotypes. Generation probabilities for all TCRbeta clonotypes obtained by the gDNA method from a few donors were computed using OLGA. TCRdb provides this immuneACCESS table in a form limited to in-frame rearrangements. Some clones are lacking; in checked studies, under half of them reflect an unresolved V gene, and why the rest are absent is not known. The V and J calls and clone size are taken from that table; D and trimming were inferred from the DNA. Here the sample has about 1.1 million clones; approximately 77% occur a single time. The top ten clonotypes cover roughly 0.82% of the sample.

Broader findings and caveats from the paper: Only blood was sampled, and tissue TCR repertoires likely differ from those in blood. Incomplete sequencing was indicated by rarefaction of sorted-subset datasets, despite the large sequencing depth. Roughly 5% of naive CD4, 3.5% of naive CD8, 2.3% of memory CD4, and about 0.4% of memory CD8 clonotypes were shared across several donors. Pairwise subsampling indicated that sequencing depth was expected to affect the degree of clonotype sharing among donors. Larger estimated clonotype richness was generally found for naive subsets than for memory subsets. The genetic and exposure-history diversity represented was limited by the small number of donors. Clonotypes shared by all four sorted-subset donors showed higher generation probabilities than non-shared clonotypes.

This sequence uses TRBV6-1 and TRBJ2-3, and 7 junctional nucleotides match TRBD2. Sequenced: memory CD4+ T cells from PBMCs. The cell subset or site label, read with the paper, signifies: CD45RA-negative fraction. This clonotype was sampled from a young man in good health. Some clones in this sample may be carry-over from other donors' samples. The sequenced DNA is TGTGCCAGCACCGAGGGAGGGCTTCCGCGTACGCAGTATTTT. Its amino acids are CASTEGGLPRTQYF.